The present TCR beta chain was sequenced within a study of blood T cells in healthy people across ages. With a J-beta primer mix and a sample-barcoded 5' primer, a second PCR ran roughly 6 to 11 cycles. Tagging of each cDNA molecule was performed by a template-switch adaptor with 12 random nucleotides. TCRdb reprocessed the 5' RACE reads with MiXCR, giving one entry per CDR3 protein. The data contain 1,100,000 or so distinct CDR3 sequences, around 43% of them singletons. General study results and limits: It was held that diversity estimates obtained from one million T cells represented underestimates. Among T cells, TCR beta diversity per million cells dropped roughly linearly as age rose.

This clonotype has a handful of counts. Its specificity is unknown. Per sample, extraction of total RNA gave at least 6 micrograms in every case. J was trimmed by 9 bases and V by 4 bases; bases with no gene match: 17. Germline V CDR1 and CDR2: MNHEY, SVGAGI. CDR3 length: 18 amino acids. This rearrangement joins TRBV6-5 to TRBJ2-1, with 11 bases fitting TRBD2. The sequence was collected from an older woman in good health. Sequenced: blood. CDR3 in amino acids: CASSSRTGVSGRAGEQFF. As DNA, the CDR3 is TGTGCCAGCAGTTCCCGAACAGGGGTTAGCGGGAGGGCCGGTGAGCAGTTCTTC.